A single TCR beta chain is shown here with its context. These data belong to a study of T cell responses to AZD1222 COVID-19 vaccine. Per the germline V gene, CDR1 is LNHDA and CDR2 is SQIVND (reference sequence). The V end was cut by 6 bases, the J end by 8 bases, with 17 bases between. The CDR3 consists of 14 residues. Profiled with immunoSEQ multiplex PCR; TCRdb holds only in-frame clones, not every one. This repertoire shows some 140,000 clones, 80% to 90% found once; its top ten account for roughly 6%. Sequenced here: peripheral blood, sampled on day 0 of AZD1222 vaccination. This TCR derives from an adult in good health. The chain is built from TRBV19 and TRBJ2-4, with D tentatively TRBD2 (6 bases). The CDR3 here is CASSPSGWGDIQYF. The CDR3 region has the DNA TGTGCCAGTAGCCCCTCAGGGTGGGGGGACATTCAGTACTTC.